This T cell receptor beta chain was identified during a study of CD8 T cells in Susac syndrome. TCR beta from blood CD8+ and CD4+ T cells was sequenced. The RNA input was about 0.5 to 1 ug, and it was reverse transcribed with random hexamers. TCRdb fed the immunoSEQ multiplex PCR reads into MiXCR, producing one record per CDR3 protein. The sample has under 70,000 distinct CDR3 sequences, about 95% seen once; the top ten hold approximately 0.8%. V shed 5 bases and J shed 2 bases, with 21 bases lying between them. This CDR3 has 17 residues. Germline V CDR1 and CDR2: SGHTA, FQGNSA. The clonotype originates from a human donor with Susac syndrome. The chain carries TRBV7-2 and TRBJ2-5; perhaps TRBD2 as D (7 bases). What was sequenced was CD8+ T cells from PBMCs. The CDR3 region has the DNA TGTGCCAGCAGCGGGAGGGGAGGGCGGGGGCTACAAGAGACCCAGTACTTC. It yields the protein CASSGRGGRGLQETQYF.